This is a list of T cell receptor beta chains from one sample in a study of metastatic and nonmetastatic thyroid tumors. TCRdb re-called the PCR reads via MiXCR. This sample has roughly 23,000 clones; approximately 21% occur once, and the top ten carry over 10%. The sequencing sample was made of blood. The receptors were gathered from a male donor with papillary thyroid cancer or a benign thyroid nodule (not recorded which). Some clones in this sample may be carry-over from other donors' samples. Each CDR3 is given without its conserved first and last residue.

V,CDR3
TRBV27,ASTTGASNGYT
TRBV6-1,ASSRGLDYNEQF
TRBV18,ASSPVDTQY
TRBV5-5,ASSGPPLNTEAF
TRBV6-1,ASLNGRPTYEQY
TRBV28,ASSLSPDREQY
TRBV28,ASSLGRPYEQY
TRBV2,ASSELGPHSPLH
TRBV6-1,ASSMDRAYEQY
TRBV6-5,ASSYSSGSSYEQY
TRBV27,ASSRPTGLGYEQY
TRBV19,ASSIVLLAGGPNTGELF
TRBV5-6,ASSLGVDLRDPDTQY
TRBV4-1,ASSQGHFNQPQH
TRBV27,ASRPKGRSYEQY
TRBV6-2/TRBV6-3,ASSYSAGEYNEQF
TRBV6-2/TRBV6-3,ASRQSGSYEQY
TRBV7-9,ASSLGSATGELF
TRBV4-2,ASSPTEGTGLDTQY
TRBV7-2,ASSPGLAGGAYEQY
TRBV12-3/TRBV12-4,ASSGQGSYNEQF
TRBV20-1,SARGGGEGRETQY
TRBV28,ASSLGGAGKPKH
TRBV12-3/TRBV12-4,ASSPTNTGELF
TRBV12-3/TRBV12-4,ASSPGPEGSDTHH
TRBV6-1,ASSVPKPYEQY
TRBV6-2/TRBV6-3,ASSRLAGGFEQF
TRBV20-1,SARDGAGKNEQY
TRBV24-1,ATSAGHRGSADTQY
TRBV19,ASSMISGGRGNTIY
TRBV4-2,ASSHPIDTRGEGETQY
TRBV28,ASSLAGYNEQF
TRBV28,ASRPGTSGSYEQY
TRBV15,ATSRDLRGGMAWEQF
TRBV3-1,ASSYLGGSTDTQY
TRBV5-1,ASSLDSVAEAF
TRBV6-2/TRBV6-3,ASVSTGYWSYT
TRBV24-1,ATRQTSGTGELF
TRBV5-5,ASSVSTSRSSYEQY
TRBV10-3,SISSGGREETQY